These T cell receptor beta chains were read from a single sample in a study of T cells in narcolepsy. Assay used: immunoSEQ multiplex PCR; TCRdb lists only in-frame clones, some missing. The sample consists of about 17,000 clones, around 86% of them appearing once. The sample consisted of memory (CD45RA-) CD4+ T cells from blood. These TCRs come from a human donor in good health. The CDR3 runs from the conserved cysteine through the conserved F or W. D genes are given only for firm matches. Clone size is given for some rows only: seen once, a few or many times, or a class if the clone is expanded.

>TRBV2|once|TRBJ2-1|.
TGTGCCAGCAGTGGTGGGGCTAGCCCCTACAATGAGCAGTTCTTC
CASSGGASPYNEQFF
>TRBV7-9|.|TRBJ1-6|TRBD1
TGTGCCAGCAGCTCGACCCGGGACAGCAATTCACCCCTCCACTTT
CASSSTRDSNSPLHF
>TRBV28|.|TRBJ2-7|TRBD2
TGTGCCAGCAGTTCGGGGGGGCCGGGAGGGCCTAGAGGCCTACGCGAGCAGTACTTC
CASSSGGPGGPRGLREQYF
>TRBV5-8|.|TRBJ2-1|TRBD1
TGTGCCAGCAGCTTGCAAACGGACAGGCTCTCCTACAATGAGCAGTTCTTC
CASSLQTDRLSYNEQFF
>TRBV5-1|.|TRBJ1-6|.
TGCGCCAGCAGCCCTCAAACGGGGGACTCACCCCTCCACTTT
CASSPQTGDSPLHF
>TRBV6-6|.|TRBJ2-3|.
TGTGCCAGCAGTTACGGCAGCACAGTCAGCACAGATACGCAGTATTTT
CASSYGSTVSTDTQYF
>TRBV7-9|once|TRBJ2-7|TRBD1
TGTGCCAGCAGAGGGACAGGGGGCGGGAGCGAGCAGTACTTC
CASRGTGGGSEQYF
>TRBV2|.|TRBJ2-7|.
TGTGCCAGTGGGGATCGTCGGGGTTTAGGATACGAGCAGTACTTC
CASGDRRGLGYEQYF
>TRBV2|.|TRBJ2-2|TRBD2
TGTGCCAGCAAGCGGGGGCACACCGGGGAGCTGTTTTTT
CASKRGHTGELFF
>TRBV6-6|.|TRBJ1-6|.
TGTGCCACGTATCGGGACACGAATTCACCCCTCCACTTT
CATYRDTNSPLHF
>TRBV2|once|TRBJ2-2|.
TGTGCCAGCACCAAGACAGCGAACACCGGGGAGCTGTTTTTT
CASTKTANTGELFF
>TRBV7-9|.|TRBJ2-3|.
TGTGCCAGCAGCTTAGGGGACGGGGGAAGCACAGATACGCAGTATTTT
CASSLGDGGSTDTQYF
>TRBV7-2|.|TRBJ2-7|TRBD1
TGTGCCAGCAGCCCGACCCCGGGACAGGGAAAGTTAGCCGAGCAGTACTTC
CASSPTPGQGKLAEQYF
>TRBV7-2|.|TRBJ2-2|.
TGTGCCAGCAGCCCTAGGGCAGGGTCCGGGGAGCTGTTTTTT
CASSPRAGSGELFF
>TRBV6-6|once|TRBJ1-1|.
TGTGCCAGCAGGTATTTGGGGAAGAACACTGAAGCTTTCTTT
CASRYLGKNTEAFF
>TRBV7-2|.|TRBJ2-2|TRBD2
TGTGCCAGCAGCTTGACTAGCGGGAACACCGGGGAGCTGTTTTTT
CASSLTSGNTGELFF
>TRBV2|.|TRBJ2-7|.
TGTGCCAGCAGTCTTAGGTACGAGCAGTACTTC
CASSLRYEQYF
>TRBV9|.|TRBJ2-1|.
TGTGCCAGCCGGCGGGAAAACTCCTACAATGAGCAGTTCTTC
CASRRENSYNEQFF
>TRBV5-4|.|TRBJ1-6|.
TGTGCCAGCAGCTTGGGGTGGGACGGGAATTCACCCCTCCACTTT
CASSLGWDGNSPLHF
>TRBV7-6|.|TRBJ2-2|.
TGTGCCAGCAGCTTATACCAAACCTCCCCCACCGGGGAGCTGTTTTTT
CASSLYQTSPTGELFF
>TRBV18|.|TRBJ1-1|TRBD1
TGTGCCAGCTCACCACAGGGACAGGGAATCAACACTGAAGCTTTCTTT
CASSPQGQGINTEAFF
>TRBV6-6|few|TRBJ1-1|.
TGTGCCAGCCTACGGGGGCAGGTGGGGTTGAACACTGAAGCTTTCTTT
CASLRGQVGLNTEAFF
>TRBV11-3|.|TRBJ2-7|.
TGTGCCAGCAGCTCCGGATGGGGCGGGACAAGCTACGAGCAGTACTTC
CASSSGWGGTSYEQYF
>TRBV7-2|.|TRBJ2-5|TRBD2
TGTGCCAGCAGCCCACTGATGGGACTAGCGGGAGAGACCCAGTACTTC
CASSPLMGLAGETQYF
>TRBV5-5|.|TRBJ2-7|.
TGTGCCAGCAGCCTTGTAGAGCTCTCGGAGCAGTACTTC
CASSLVELSEQYF
>TRBV11-3|.|TRBJ1-1|TRBD1
TGTGCCAGCAGCTTAAGGGACAGGGGACACTTGGGCACTGAAGCTTTCTTT
CASSLRDRGHLGTEAFF
>TRBV6-5|.|TRBJ1-2|.
TGTGCCAGCAGTGAGAACAGGGCCTATGGCTACACCTTC
CASSENRAYGYTF
>TRBV7-9|.|TRBJ2-5|.
TGTGCCAGCAGCTTTGGGGGTGGAGAGACCCAGTACTTC
CASSFGGGETQYF
>TRBV11-2|.|TRBJ2-1|.
TGTGCCAGCAGCTTAGACAGGGACAATGAGCAGTTCTTC
CASSLDRDNEQFF
>TRBV6-6|once|TRBJ2-7|TRBD1
TGTGCCAGCAGTTACCTAAACACAGGGGGCGAGCAGTACTTC
CASSYLNTGGEQYF
>TRBV4-3|.|TRBJ2-6|.
TGCGCCAGCAGCCAAGAAGGGGGCTCTGGGGCCAACGTCCTGACTTTC
CASSQEGGSGANVLTF
>TRBV6-6|.|TRBJ1-1|.
TGTGCCAGCAGTACGTCACTCGGGCAGGTCTTTTTT
CASSTSLGQVFF
>TRBV7-9|.|TRBJ2-1|.
TGTGCCAGCAGCTTGAAAACAGGACACTCCTTCTCCTACAATGAGCAGTTCTTC
CASSLKTGHSFSYNEQFF
>TRBV28|.|TRBJ2-3|.
TGTGCCAGCAGGGAAGGTAGCACAGATACGCAGTATTTT
CASREGSTDTQYF
>TRBV5-6|.|TRBJ2-1|.
TGTGCCAGCAGCCCCGTGAAGGGCGGCGTGAACAATGAGCAGTTCTTC
CASSPVKGGVNNEQFF
>TRBV10-2|few|TRBJ1-1|TRBD1
TGCGCCAGCAGAGCAGGGGGCGTTGGCACTGAAGCTTTCTTT
CASRAGGVGTEAFF
>TRBV19|few|TRBJ2-7|TRBD1
TGTGCCAGTAGTAACCGGGACAGGGCCTACGAGCAGTACTTC
CASSNRDRAYEQYF
>TRBV30|.|TRBJ1-1|TRBD1
TGTGCCTGGAGTTATACAGGGGGTTTGAACACTGAAGCTTTCTTT
CAWSYTGGLNTEAFF
>TRBV6-5|.|TRBJ1-2|.
TGTGCCAGCAGGAGTTTGGGATGGCAGGGCGATGGCTACACCTTC
CASRSLGWQGDGYTF
>TRBV29-1|.|TRBJ1-4|TRBD1
TGCAGCGCCATCCCGCAGGGGGCAGCTAATGAAAAACTGTTTTTT
CSAIPQGAANEKLFF
>TRBV19|.|TRBJ1-5|.
TGTGCCAGTGCCCAAATAGTGGTTTACAGGCGAGGGGTTAATCAGCCCCAGCATTTT
CASAQIVVYRRGVNQPQHF
>TRBV5-5|.|TRBJ2-7|.
TGTGCCAGCAGCCGGACAGCCTACGAGCAGTACTTC
CASSRTAYEQYF
>TRBV25-1|.|TRBJ1-4|TRBD1
TGTGCCAGCAGCCAGGGGGCCCATGAAAAACTGTTTTTT
CASSQGAHEKLFF
>TRBV7-6|.|TRBJ1-1|TRBD1
TGTGCCAGCAGCGCGGTGACAGGGGGCATGAACACTGAAGCTTTCTTT
CASSAVTGGMNTEAFF
>TRBV4-1|.|TRBJ1-2|.
TGCGCCAGCAGCCAAGAACCAGGGCCTGGATCGGGCTACACCTTC
CASSQEPGPGSGYTF
>TRBV9|.|TRBJ1-1|.
TGTGCCAGCAGCGCGCAGTCACGGGGCACTGAAGCTTTCTTT
CASSAQSRGTEAFF
>TRBV19|few|TRBJ1-1|.
TGTGCCAGTAGAGTGGATGGGGCTATGAACACTGAAGCTTTCTTT
CASRVDGAMNTEAFF
>TRBV10-3|.|TRBJ2-7|.
TGTGCCATCAGTGACCGGGGGCGGGCGCCATCCACATACGAGCAGTACTTC
CAISDRGRAPSTYEQYF
>TRBV10-3|.|TRBJ2-5|.
TGTGCCATTGCGGGACGGCCCTTGAGGGAGCAGTACTTC
CAIAGRPLREQYF
>TRBV6-9|.|TRBJ1-5|.
TGTGCCACCAAGGGGGGGGGCCAGCCCCAGCATTTT
CATKGGGQPQHF
>TRBV5-6|.|TRBJ2-4|TRBD2
TGTGCCAGCAGCGCCTCACCGGGACTAGATAGCATTCAGTACTTC
CASSASPGLDSIQYF
>TRBV28|.|TRBJ2-1|TRBD2
TGTGCCAGCAGTTTATATGGGACTAGCGCCCTAGGACATGAGCAGTTCTTC
CASSLYGTSALGHEQFF
>TRBV5-1|.|TRBJ1-3|.
TGCGCCAGCAGCTTGGGGGGGAGCGGAGTGGGCAACACCATATATTTT
CASSLGGSGVGNTIYF